The subject of this entry is one TCR beta chain. The CDR3 contains 11 residues. The ends were cut back, 6 bases at V and 10 bases at J, with 7 bases in the middle. Germline-derived CDR1 and CDR2 are MNHEY and SVGEGT. The sample is drawn from a study of blood T cell repertoires in COVID-19. Study in general: T cells, B-cell-depleted T cells, or PBMCs provided the cDNA or gDNA that served as material.

The repertoire was sequenced with immunoSEQ multiplex PCR; TCRdb's copy has only in-frame clones and lacks some. Of over 200,000 clones listed, roughly nine tenths are singletons. The chain joins TRBV6-2 or TRBV6-3 to TRBJ1-6; the D gene is possibly TRBD1 (6 bases). The sequenced sample was PBMCs or T cells enriched from blood (not recorded which). The origin of this receptor is a woman aged 25 to 39 with acute COVID-19. CDR3 bases: TGTGCCAGCAGCACAGGGTCACCCCTCCACTTT. Residues: CASSTGSPLHF.